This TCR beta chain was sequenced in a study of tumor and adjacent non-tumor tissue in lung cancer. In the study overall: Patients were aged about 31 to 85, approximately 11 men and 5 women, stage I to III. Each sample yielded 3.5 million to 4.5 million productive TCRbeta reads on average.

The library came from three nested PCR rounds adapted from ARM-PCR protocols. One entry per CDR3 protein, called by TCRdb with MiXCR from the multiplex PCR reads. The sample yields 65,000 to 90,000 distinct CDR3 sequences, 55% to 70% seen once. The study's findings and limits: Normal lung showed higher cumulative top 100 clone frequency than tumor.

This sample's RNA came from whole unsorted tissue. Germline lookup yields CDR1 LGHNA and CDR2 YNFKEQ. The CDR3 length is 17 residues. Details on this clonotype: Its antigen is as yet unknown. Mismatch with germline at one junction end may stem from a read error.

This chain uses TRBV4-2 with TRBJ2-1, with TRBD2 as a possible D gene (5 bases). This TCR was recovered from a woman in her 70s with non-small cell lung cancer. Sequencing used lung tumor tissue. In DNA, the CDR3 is TGTGTCAGCAGCCGGCAGGCGGCAGCGGCTTCCTACAATGAGCAGTTCTTC. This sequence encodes CVSSRQAAAASYNEQFF.